This TCR beta chain was retrieved from a study of regulatory T cells in long-lasting Graves disease. Study background: To qualify as persistent, Graves' disease required over 5 years of antithyroid drugs with positive TSH receptor antibodies.

iRepertoire HTBI primers and Arm-PCR of CDR3 regions built TCR beta libraries. TCRdb passed the multiplex PCR reads through MiXCR, listing each CDR3 protein once. The top ten clones hold 7.1% of a sample with around 450,000 distinct CDR3 sequences, roughly 21% of them seen once. The CDR3 loop spans 17 amino acids. The germline gives CDR1 SGDLS, CDR2 YYNGEE. The J segment lost 0 bases and the V segment lost 0 bases, leaving 5 bases of the junction unmatched. Time point described: persistent/refractory GD, antithyroid drugs over 5 years with positive TRAb. RNA isolated from PBMCs was used to make the TCR library.

The receptor was derived from a female donor with Graves disease. This specimen was peripheral blood mononuclear cells (PBMCs), taken when the disease was refractory, from a patient treated with antithyroid drugs. This chain uses TRBV9 with TRBJ2-5, with 10 bases that match TRBD1. The CDR3 nucleotides read TGTGCCAGCAGCGTAGCGTCGGGACAGGGGAACCAAGAGACCCAGTACTTC. This codes for CASSVASGQGNQETQYF.